Sequencing of this TCR beta chain was carried out in a study of beta chain features in type 1 diabetes. General study findings and limits: The study found moderately but significantly shorter TCRB CDR3s in all four CD4+ subsets of Type 1 diabetes patients.

Expressed TCRB transcripts were sequenced because the entire RNA isolate underwent reverse transcription. TCRdb keeps only in-frame clones here, not all; method: immunoSEQ multiplex PCR. This table has 550,000 to 850,000 clones, roughly an eighth appearing once. Points on this clone: Its antigen remains unidentified.

Germline V gene sequence: CDR1 GTSNPN, CDR2 SVGIG (reference sequence). CDR3 size: 13 residues. The V end lost 2 bases, the J end lost 6 bases, and 11 bases lay between the germline ends. Material: naive CD4+ T cells from blood. The chain joins TRBV30 to TRBJ1-5; D call uncertain. The TCR was taken from a man aged 18 to 35 with type 1 diabetes. The CDR3 DNA follows: TGTGCCTGGAGTCCGTGGGTCGGTCAGCCCCAGCATTTT. Its protein is CAWSPWVGQPQHF. Full variable domain (rest looked up from reference TRBV30 and TRBJ1-5): SQTIHQWPATLVQPVGSPLSLECTVEGTSNPNLYWYRQAAGRGLQLLFYSVGIGQISSEVPQNLSASRPQDRQFILSSKKLLLSDSGFYLCAWSPWVGQPQHFGDGTRLSIL.